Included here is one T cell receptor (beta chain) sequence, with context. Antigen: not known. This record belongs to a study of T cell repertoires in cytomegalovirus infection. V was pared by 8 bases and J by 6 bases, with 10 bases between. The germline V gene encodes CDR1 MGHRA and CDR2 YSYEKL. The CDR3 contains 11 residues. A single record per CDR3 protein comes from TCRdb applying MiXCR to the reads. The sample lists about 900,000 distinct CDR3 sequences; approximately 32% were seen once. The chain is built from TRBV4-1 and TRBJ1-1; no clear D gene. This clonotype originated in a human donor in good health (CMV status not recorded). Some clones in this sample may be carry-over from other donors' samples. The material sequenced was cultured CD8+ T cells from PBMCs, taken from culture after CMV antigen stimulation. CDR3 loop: CASGPGSEAFF. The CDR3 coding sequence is TGCGCCAGCGGCCCCGGTTCTGAAGCTTTCTTT.